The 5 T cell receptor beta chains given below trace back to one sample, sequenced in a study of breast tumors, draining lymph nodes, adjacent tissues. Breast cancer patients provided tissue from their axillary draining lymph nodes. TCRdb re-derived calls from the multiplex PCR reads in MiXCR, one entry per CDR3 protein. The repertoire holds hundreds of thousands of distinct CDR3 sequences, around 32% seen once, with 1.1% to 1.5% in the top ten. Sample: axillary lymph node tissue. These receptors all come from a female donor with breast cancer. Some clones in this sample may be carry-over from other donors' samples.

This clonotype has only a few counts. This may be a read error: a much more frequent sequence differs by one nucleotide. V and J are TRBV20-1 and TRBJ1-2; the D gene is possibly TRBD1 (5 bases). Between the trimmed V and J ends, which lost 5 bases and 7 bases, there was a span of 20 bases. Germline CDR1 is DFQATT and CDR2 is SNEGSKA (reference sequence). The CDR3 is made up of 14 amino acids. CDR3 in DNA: TGCAGTGCTCCCACCCAGGGCAGGGCCTCTGGCTACACCTTC. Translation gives CSAPTQGRASGYTF.

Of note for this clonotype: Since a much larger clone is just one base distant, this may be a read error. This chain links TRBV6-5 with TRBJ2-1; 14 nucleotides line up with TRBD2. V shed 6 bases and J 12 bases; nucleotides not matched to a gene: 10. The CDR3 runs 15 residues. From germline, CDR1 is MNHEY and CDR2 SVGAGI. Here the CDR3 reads CASRPGLAGVRGQFF. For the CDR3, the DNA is TGTGCCAGCAGACCGGGACTAGCGGGAGTTCGGGGGCAGTTCTTC.

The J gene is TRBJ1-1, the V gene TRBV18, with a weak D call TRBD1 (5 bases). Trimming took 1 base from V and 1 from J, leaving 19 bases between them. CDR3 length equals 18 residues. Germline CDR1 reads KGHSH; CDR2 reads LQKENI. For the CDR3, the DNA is TGTGCCAGCTCACCACGTGGAATGGGGACTCCTGGGAACACTGAAGCTTTCTTT. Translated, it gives CASSPRGMGTPGNTEAFF.

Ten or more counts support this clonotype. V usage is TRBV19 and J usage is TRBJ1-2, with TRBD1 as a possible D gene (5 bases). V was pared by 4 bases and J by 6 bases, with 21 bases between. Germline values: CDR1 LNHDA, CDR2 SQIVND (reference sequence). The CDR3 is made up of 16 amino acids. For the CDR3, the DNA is TGTGCCAGTAGTACCCCCGCTCCAAAAGGGGAGGATGGCTACACCTTC. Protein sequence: CASSTPAPKGEDGYTF.

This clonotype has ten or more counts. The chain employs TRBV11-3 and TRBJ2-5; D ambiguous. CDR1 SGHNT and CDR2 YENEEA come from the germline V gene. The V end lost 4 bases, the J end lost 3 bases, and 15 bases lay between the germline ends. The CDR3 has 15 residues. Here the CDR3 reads CASSSSVEQEETQYF. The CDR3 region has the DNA TGTGCCAGCAGCTCGTCTGTTGAGCAGGAAGAGACCCAGTACTTC.